This T cell receptor (beta chain) derives from a study of monozygotic twins with inflammatory bowel disease. The V gene's germline CDR1 is MNHEY and CDR2 SMNVEV (reference sequence). The CDR3 sequence is 16 residues long. From the 5' RACE reads, TCRdb lists one entry per CDR3 protein and no DNA. Its clone listing holds some 300,000 distinct CDR3 sequences. Sequencing used blood. The chain recombines TRBV27 with TRBJ1-5; with no DNA, the TCRdb D assignment of TRBD1 cannot be verified. The sequence was obtained from a human donor with ulcerative colitis or Crohn's disease, or a healthy co-twin of an affected twin (not recorded which). CDR3: CASSFLGELSNQPQHF.